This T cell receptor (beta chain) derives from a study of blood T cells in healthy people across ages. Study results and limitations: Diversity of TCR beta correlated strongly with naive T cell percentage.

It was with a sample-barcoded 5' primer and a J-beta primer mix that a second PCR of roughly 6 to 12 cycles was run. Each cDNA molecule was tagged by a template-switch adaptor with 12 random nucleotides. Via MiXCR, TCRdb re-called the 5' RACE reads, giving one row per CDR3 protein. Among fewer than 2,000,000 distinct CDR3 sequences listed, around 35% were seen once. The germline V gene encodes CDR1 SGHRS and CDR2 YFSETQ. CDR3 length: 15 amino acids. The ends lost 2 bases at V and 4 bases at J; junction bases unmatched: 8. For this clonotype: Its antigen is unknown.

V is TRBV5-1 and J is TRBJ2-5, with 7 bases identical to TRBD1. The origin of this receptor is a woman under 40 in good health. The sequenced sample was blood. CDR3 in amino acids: CASSLQMRGLETQYF. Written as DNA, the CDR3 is TGCGCCAGCAGCTTACAAATGAGGGGGCTAGAGACCCAGTACTTC.